Presented here are 30 T cell receptor beta chains from one specimen sequenced in a study of OX40 agonist ivuxolimab in advanced cancers. Method: immunoSEQ multiplex PCR; TCRdb's copy keeps in-frame clones and lacks some. The table shows about 93,000 clones, with roughly nine tenths occurring only once. The specimen was CD4+ or CD8+ T cells sorted from blood, collected in a trial of the OX40 agonist ivuxolimab. The receptors shown here come from an adult with an advanced solid tumor such as melanoma, head and neck, liver or kidney cancer.

This clone has just a few counts. The chain links TRBV4-1 to TRBJ2-2; the match to TRBD1 covers 8 bases. Per germline, CDR1 MGHRA and CDR2 YSYEKL. The CDR3 extends over 15 amino acids. V was clipped by 1 base and J by 5 bases; unmatched bases: 3. The CDR3 here is CASSQVQGATGELFF. DNA for the CDR3: TGCGCCAGCAGCCAAGTCCAGGGGGCTACCGGGGAGCTGTTTTTT.

The chain recombines TRBV2 with TRBJ1-6; no firm D call. This CDR3 region has 13 residues. Germline V gene lookup returns CDR1 SNHLY and CDR2 FYNNEI. The V end was cut by 9 bases, the J end by 9 bases, with 15 bases between. In nucleotides, the CDR3 is TGTGCCAGGACGGAAGGCGTTAGTTCACCCCTCCACTTT. The encoded protein is CARTEGVSSPLHF.

CDR3 nucleotides: TGCGCCAGCAGCCCGGACGGTAACAATGAGCAGTTCTTC. Its protein is CASSPDGNNEQFF. The V gene is TRBV5-1, the J gene TRBJ2-1; unclear D gene. The CDR3 contains 13 residues. Looked up from germline, CDR1 is SGHRS and CDR2 is YFSETQ. V was clipped by 4 bases and J by 5 bases, with 10 bases between them.

The J gene is TRBJ1-2, the V gene TRBV7-9, with 8 bases matching TRBD1. J lost 4 bases, V lost 4 bases, and 8 bases had no gene match. The CDR3 loop spans 15 amino acids. CDR1 SEHNR and CDR2 FQNEAQ come from the germline V gene (reference sequence). The chain's CDR3 is CASSYPDRDFYGYTF. The DNA for the CDR3 is TGTGCCAGCAGCTATCCGGACAGGGACTTCTATGGCTACACCTTC.

The rearrangement links TRBV7-9 to TRBJ2-3, with 8 bases fitting TRBD2. From germline, CDR1 is SEHNR and CDR2 FQNEAQ (reference sequence). This CDR3 has 18 amino acids. Trimming at V came to 5 bases and at J to 0 bases, leaving 13 bases not matched to a gene. CDR3 coding DNA: TGTGCCAGCAGCGTAAGGCCCGTCCTAGCGGGTAGCACAGATACGCAGTATTTT. It encodes CASSVRPVLAGSTDTQYF.

The rearrangement links TRBV7-2 to TRBJ2-3; D is possibly TRBD2 (5 bases). Looked up from germline, CDR1 is SGHTA and CDR2 is FQGNSA. V was pared by 2 bases and J by 4 bases, with 13 bases between. This CDR3 has 15 amino acids. The CDR3 region is CASSLYAGVSDTQYF. Written as DNA, the CDR3 is TGTGCCAGCAGCTTATACGCCGGGGTTTCAGATACGCAGTATTTT. Full variable domain (outside the CDR3, taken from reference TRBV7-2 and TRBJ2-3): GAGVSQSPSNKVTEKGKDVELRCDPISGHTALYWYRQSLGQGLEFLIYFQGNSAPDKSGLPSDRFSAERTGGSVSTLTIQRTQQEDSAVYLCASSLYAGVSDTQYFGPGTRLTVL.

J is TRBJ1-1 and V is TRBV6-5; unclear D gene. The CDR3 has 14 amino acids. In germline, CDR1 is MNHEY, CDR2 SVGAGI. Deletions cut 6 bases from V and 1 base from J, with 12 bases between. CDR3 sequence reads: CASRTLVGNTEAFF. The CDR3 DNA sequence: TGTGCCAGCAGGACTCTGGTGGGGAACACTGAAGCTTTCTTT.

The count of this clone is one. The chain couples TRBV4-2 to TRBJ2-2, with 9 bases matching TRBD2. V was pared by 4 bases and J by 3 bases, with 12 bases of the junction left unmatched. This CDR3 is built from 18 residues. CDR1 and CDR2 from the germline V gene are LGHNA and YNFKEQ. CDR3 residues: CASSRETAGGPDTGELFF. CDR3 in DNA: TGTGCCAGCAGCCGCGAGACGGCGGGAGGGCCGGACACCGGGGAGCTGTTTTTT.

The chain joins TRBV19 to TRBJ1-5; 8 bases line up with TRBD1. V gave up 0 bases and J gave up 0 bases; unmatched junction bases: 4. The germline V gene encodes CDR1 LNHDA and CDR2 SQIVND (reference sequence). This CDR3 has 17 residues. CDR3 region: CASSIDWTGNSNQPQHF. CDR3 DNA sequence: TGTGCCAGTAGTATAGACTGGACAGGGAATAGCAATCAGCCCCAGCATTTT.

The chain combines TRBV6-1 with TRBJ2-2; 9 bases are shared with TRBD1. Germline assignment: CDR1 MNHNS and CDR2 SASEGT. The CDR3 is 17 amino acids. V shed 4 bases, J shed 0 bases, and the junction held 6 bases outside the gene matches. CDR3 nucleotide sequence: TGTGCCAGCAGTGTCCGGGGACAGGGCGCGAACACCGGGGAGCTGTTTTTT. Protein product: CASSVRGQGANTGELFF.

The chain links TRBV5-1 to TRBJ2-7, with D possibly TRBD2 on 7 matching bases. Trimming removed 4 bases from V and 4 bases from J, with 18 bases in between. The CDR3 runs 15 residues. CDR1 is SGHRS and CDR2 is YFSETQ in the germline V gene. Here the CDR3 DNA reads TGCGCCAGCAGCCGGGGGGCCGGGTTAGAATACGAGCAGTACTTC. Translated: CASSRGAGLEYEQYF. Looking up the rest from reference TRBV5-1 and TRBJ2-7 gives the full variable domain: KAGVTQTPRYLIKTRGQQVTLSCSPISGHRSVSWYQQTPGQGLQFLFEYFSETQRNKGNFPGRFSGRQFSNSRSEMNVSTLELGDSALYLCASSRGAGLEYEQYFGPGTRLTVT.

This sequence joins TRBV15 and TRBJ2-3; the match to TRBD2 covers 11 bases. J was trimmed by 0 bases and V by 5 bases; bases with no gene match: 4. The CDR3 loop spans 16 amino acids. CDR1 and CDR2 from the germline V gene are LNHNV and YYDKDF (reference sequence). CDR3 bases: TGTGCCACCAGCTCAAGGACTAGCGGGAGCACAGATACGCAGTATTTT. Translated, it gives CATSSRTSGSTDTQYF.

This clone was seen a handful of times. The V call is TRBV5-1, the J call TRBJ2-5; D gene unclear. The germline V gene encodes CDR1 SGHRS and CDR2 YFSETQ. Trimming took off 4 bases at V and 5 bases at J, with 15 bases between the two ends. The CDR3 is made up of 14 amino acids. The CDR3 region is CASSLVLTSETQYF. The CDR3 DNA reads as TGCGCCAGCAGCCTGGTCCTAACGAGCGAGACCCAGTACTTC.

The rearrangement uses TRBV5-1 and TRBJ1-4; D gene uncertain. CDR1 SGHRS and CDR2 YFSETQ come from the germline V gene. Trimming removed 4 bases at V and 0 bases at J, with 10 bases between. This CDR3 has 15 residues. The CDR3 region is CASSIGRTTNEKLFF. CDR3 nucleotide sequence: TGCGCCAGCAGCATAGGACGGACAACTAATGAAAAACTGTTTTTT.

This sequence joins TRBV6-6 and TRBJ2-1, with D tentatively TRBD1 (6 bases). The V gene lost 5 bases and the J gene lost 14 bases, with 16 bases spanning the gap. Germline CDR1 reads MNHNY; CDR2 reads SVGAGI (reference sequence). The CDR3 has 12 residues. The CDR3 protein is CASSPPPDREFF. Here the CDR3 DNA reads TGTGCCAGCAGTCCCCCCCCGGACAGAGAGTTCTTC.

The chain is built from TRBV6-1 and TRBJ1-2; D is ambiguous. This CDR3 is built from 15 residues. CDR1 is MNHNS and CDR2 is SASEGT in the germline V gene. V was cut by 8 bases and J by 4 bases, with 20 bases left in between. The CDR3 DNA is TGTGCCAGCTTCCTACGGGGAGCAGTCCTCTATGGCTACACCTTC. It translates to CASFLRGAVLYGYTF.

The V gene is TRBV6-4, the J gene TRBJ1-5, with D perhaps TRBD1 (5 bases). V lost 2 bases and J 4 bases, leaving 15 bases between the germline ends. CDR3 length: 16 residues. Germline CDR1 and CDR2: MRHNA and SNTAGT. This CDR3 reads CASSDRDRHLNQPQHF. In nucleotides, the CDR3 is TGTGCCAGCAGTGACCGGGACCGACACTTAAATCAGCCCCAGCATTTT.

This clone was detected only once. The chain employs TRBV9 and TRBJ1-4; D call uncertain. The V end lost 1 base, the J end lost 0 bases, and 7 bases lay between the germline ends. Looked up from germline, CDR1 is SGDLS and CDR2 is YYNGEE. CDR3 size: 15 residues. CDR3 bases: TGTGCCAGCAGCGTATCCTCGGCAACTAATGAAAAACTGTTTTTT. Protein product: CASSVSSATNEKLFF.

The V gene is TRBV5-1, the J gene TRBJ1-2; D is unclear. CDR3 size: 14 residues. In germline, CDR1 is SGHRS, CDR2 YFSETQ. Trimming shortened V by 0 bases and J by 10 bases, and 16 bases separated the two germline ends. The CDR3 protein is CASSLGPTGDDYTF. CDR3 sequence (DNA): TGCGCCAGCAGCTTGGGGCCGACCGGCGATGACTACACCTTC. Based on the CDR3 plus reference TRBV5-1 and TRBJ1-2, the full variable domain is KAGVTQTPRYLIKTRGQQVTLSCSPISGHRSVSWYQQTPGQGLQFLFEYFSETQRNKGNFPGRFSGRQFSNSRSEMNVSTLELGDSALYLCASSLGPTGDDYTFGSGTRLTVV.

This clone appeared a single time. The rearrangement uses TRBV19 and TRBJ2-2; D call uncertain. The germline gives CDR1 LNHDA, CDR2 SQIVND (reference sequence). Trimming left V 7 bases short and J 6 bases short, with 18 bases between. The CDR3 totals 15 residues. CDR3 sequence reads: CASNPAALFAGELFF. The DNA of the CDR3 is TGTGCCAGTAACCCGGCAGCTCTCTTCGCCGGGGAGCTGTTTTTT.

In DNA, the CDR3 is TGTGCCAGCACCGGGGGGGAAATTCAAGAGACCCAGTACTTC. Protein: CASTGGEIQETQYF. The chain uses TRBV6-5 and TRBJ2-5, with TRBD2 matching over 8 bases. Germline CDR1 and CDR2: MNHEY and SVGAGI. This CDR3 is built from 14 residues. The V segment lost 7 bases and the J segment 2 bases; nucleotides outside the gene matches: 6.

The chain has TRBV7-8 and TRBJ1-2; D not certain. The CDR3 has 13 residues. Trimming shortened V by 5 bases and J by 0 bases, and 7 bases separated the two germline ends. Germline-derived CDR1 and CDR2 are SGHVS and FQNEAQ. The CDR3 spells CASSQTSNYGYTF. In DNA, the CDR3 is TGTGCCAGCAGCCAGACATCTAACTATGGCTACACCTTC. The variable domain in full, completed from reference TRBV7-8 and TRBJ1-2, reads GAGVSQSPRYKVAKRGQDVALRCDPISGHVSLFWYQQALGQGPEFLTYFQNEAQLDKSGLPSDRFFAERPEGSVSTLKIQRTQQEDSAVYLCASSQTSNYGYTFGSGTRLTVV.

The rearrangement joins TRBV5-1 to TRBJ1-4; D might be TRBD1 (5 bases). There are 14 residues in the CDR3. Germline assignment: CDR1 SGHRS and CDR2 YFSETQ. V was clipped by 7 bases and J by 8 bases, with 18 bases between them. The CDR3 region is CASGMDGGTEKLFF. In nucleotides, the CDR3 is TGCGCCAGCGGGATGGACGGGGGTACCGAAAAACTGTTTTTT. The complete variable domain, with remaining parts taken from reference TRBV5-1 and TRBJ1-4, reads KAGVTQTPRYLIKTRGQQVTLSCSPISGHRSVSWYQQTPGQGLQFLFEYFSETQRNKGNFPGRFSGRQFSNSRSEMNVSTLELGDSALYLCASGMDGGTEKLFFGSGTQLSVL.

Points on this clone: The sample holds other DNA sequences that translate to the same CDR3. V is TRBV30 and J is TRBJ1-3; D gene uncertain. This CDR3 spans 12 amino acids. Trimming took 1 base from V and 3 from J, leaving 4 bases between them. Germline V lookup: CDR1 GTSNPN, CDR2 SVGIG (reference sequence). In nucleotides, the CDR3 is TGTGCCTGGAGTGGCAGTGGAAACACCATATATTTT. It specifies CAWSGSGNTIYF.

The chain is built from TRBV18 and TRBJ2-3, with 8 bases identical to TRBD2. CDR1 KGHSH and CDR2 LQKENI come from the germline V gene. After removal of 1 base from V and 5 bases from J, the junction contained 8 bases not matched to a gene. The length of the CDR3 is 16 residues. The CDR3 loop is CASSPQQAGVKDTQYF. The CDR3 nucleotides are TGTGCCAGCTCACCACAGCAAGCGGGAGTGAAAGATACGCAGTATTTT.

The chain has TRBV2 and TRBJ2-3; 11 bases map to TRBD2. The germline V gene has CDR1 SNHLY and CDR2 FYNNEI. This CDR3 is 16 amino acids long. Trimming removed 6 bases from V and 2 bases from J; junction bases left unmatched: 7. The CDR3 sequence is CASRRTSGSSTDTQYF. CDR3 sequence (DNA): TGTGCCAGCAGAAGGACTAGCGGGTCCTCCACAGATACGCAGTATTTT. The full variable domain, its missing parts supplied by reference TRBV2 and TRBJ2-3, is EPEVTQTPSHQVTQMGQEVILRCVPISNHLYFYWYRQILGQKVEFLVSFYNNEISEKSEIFDDQFSVERPDGSNFTLKIRSTKLEDSAMYFCASRRTSGSSTDTQYFGPGTRLTVL.

V is TRBV29-1 and J is TRBJ2-1; maybe TRBD2 (5 bases). The germline V and J ends were trimmed by 4 bases and 9 bases, with 16 bases remaining between them. Per the germline V gene, CDR1 is SQVTM and CDR2 is ANQGSEA. The CDR3 spans 13 residues. The CDR3 region is CSVGVGAGGEQFF. DNA of the CDR3: TGCAGCGTTGGCGTGGGAGCCGGCGGTGAGCAGTTCTTC.

The chain has TRBV9 and TRBJ2-1, with 7 bases aligning to TRBD2. Germline assignment: CDR1 SGDLS and CDR2 YYNGEE. There are 17 residues in the CDR3. The V segment lost 1 base and the J segment 0 bases; nucleotides outside the gene matches: 7. CDR3 in amino acids: CASSVQVGGPSYNEQFF. In DNA, the CDR3 is TGTGCCAGCAGCGTACAGGTGGGAGGGCCCTCCTACAATGAGCAGTTCTTC.

This chain links TRBV5-4 with TRBJ1-1, with D possibly TRBD1 on 6 matching bases. Trimming took 0 bases from V and 6 from J, leaving 12 bases between them. The CDR3 length is 14 residues. Germline V gene lookup returns CDR1 SGHNT and CDR2 YYREEE (reference sequence). CDR3 in DNA: TGTGCCAGCAGCTTGGGTACAGGGTCGGCTGAAGCTTTCTTT. It codes for CASSLGTGSAEAFF.

About this clone: This sample also contains other DNA sequences that code for the same CDR3. The chain joins TRBV7-9 to TRBJ2-5; D might be TRBD1 or TRBD2, each matching 5 bases. This CDR3 contains 12 residues. Trimming took off 3 bases at V and 5 bases at J, with 7 bases between the two ends. Looked up from germline, CDR1 is SEHNR and CDR2 is FQNEAQ (reference sequence). The CDR3, as DNA: TGTGCCAGCAGCTTGGGGGTGGAGACCCAGTACTTC. This sequence encodes CASSLGVETQYF.